The 21 T cell receptor beta chains below all came from one sample that was sequenced in a study of chemoradiotherapy in HPV16-positive cancers. The protocol was immunoSEQ multiplex PCR, while the TCRdb copy is restricted to in-frame clones and leaves out a portion. The sample consists of over 5,000 clones, more than 65% of them appearing once. The sample here was tumor tissue, taken from a patient who underwent chemoradiotherapy. The source is a human donor with HPV-associated anogenital cancer.

The V and J genes are TRBV12-1 and TRBJ1-3. TRBV12-1 is shown as a pseudogene. The CDR3 sequence is 17 residues long. CDR3 loop: CASSSCPDGDSGNTIYF. In DNA, the CDR3 is TGTGCCAGCAGCTCATGCCCGGACGGCGACTCTGGAAACACCATATATTTT.

This sequence joins TRBV30 and TRBJ2-1, with D possibly being TRBD2 (6 bases). CDR1 and CDR2 (germline): GTSNPN, SVGIG (reference sequence). The germline V and J ends were trimmed by 0 bases and 9 bases, with 18 bases remaining between them. The CDR3 has 15 residues. The CDR3: CAWSVRAGRHTEQFF. CDR3 nucleotide sequence: TGTGCCTGGAGTGTACGGGCAGGGAGGCATACTGAGCAGTTCTTC.

The chain couples TRBV7-8 to TRBJ2-1; D is undetermined. Per the germline V gene, CDR1 is SGHVS and CDR2 is FQNEAQ. Trimming shortened V by 1 base and J by 10 bases, and 20 bases separated the two germline ends. The CDR3 contains 16 residues. CDR3 nucleotide sequence: TGTGCCAGCAGCTTAGTCGGGCCTACACAAGGGAAGGAGCAGTTCTTC. This gives the protein CASSLVGPTQGKEQFF.

The chain combines TRBV7-2 with TRBJ1-1, with D hard to call. Per germline, CDR1 SGHTA and CDR2 FQGNSA. The V end was cut by 2 bases, the J end by 7 bases, with 11 bases between. The CDR3 totals 13 residues. CDR3 residues: CASSLTVRGEAFF. Written as DNA, the CDR3 is TGTGCCAGCAGCTTAACAGTCCGGGGTGAAGCTTTCTTT.

The chain recombines TRBV28 with TRBJ2-2; 8 bases agree with TRBD2. V was clipped by 6 bases and J by 2 bases; unmatched bases: 5. Germline V gives CDR1 MDHEN, CDR2 SYDVKM. The CDR3 has 15 amino acids. CDR3: CASRPTSGNTGELFF. CDR3 in DNA: TGTGCCAGCAGACCTACTAGCGGTAACACCGGGGAGCTGTTTTTT.

The chain recombines TRBV5-4 with TRBJ2-7, with D perhaps matching TRBD1 or TRBD2 (6 bases each). The germline CDR1 and CDR2 sequences are SGHNT and YYREEE (reference sequence). This CDR3 spans 15 amino acids. Between the trimmed V and J ends, which lost 4 bases and 3 bases, there was a span of 17 bases. The CDR3 spells CASSTGRGPNYEQYF. CDR3 nucleotide sequence: TGTGCCAGCAGCACCGGTCGGGGGCCGAACTACGAGCAGTACTTC.

The chain carries TRBV7-2 and TRBJ1-2; D may be TRBD1 (5 bases). In germline, CDR1 is SGHTA, CDR2 FQGNSA. This CDR3 contains 14 residues. The V gene lost 5 bases and the J gene lost 2 bases, with 12 bases spanning the gap. CDR3 bases: TGTGCCAGCAGCCAACAGACAGTCAACTATGGCTACACCTTC. Its protein product is CASSQQTVNYGYTF.

Concerning this clone: Its ends do not fully match the called genes, so a read error is possible. The chain has TRBV2 and TRBJ2-7; no reliable D call. The CDR3 runs to 11 residues. Germline V lookup: CDR1 SNHLY, CDR2 FYNNEI. The CDR3 DNA is TGTGCCAGCAGGGAAGTGGGGGAGCAGTACTTC. Its translation is CASREVGEQYF.

J is TRBJ2-3 and V is TRBV11-3; D is ambiguous. There are 13 residues in the CDR3. Looked up from germline, CDR1 is SGHNT and CDR2 is YENEEA. The germline V and J ends were trimmed by 3 bases and 6 bases, with 10 bases remaining between them. CDR3 sequence: CASSFTPADTQYF. In DNA form, the CDR3 reads TGTGCCAGCAGCTTCACCCCTGCGGATACGCAGTATTTT.

V gene TRBV6-5 combines with J gene TRBJ2-7; 8 bases are a match to TRBD2. V lost 2 bases and J lost 6; bases outside the gene matches: 3. This CDR3 spans 13 amino acids. The germline V gene has CDR1 MNHEY and CDR2 SVGAGI. The DNA of the CDR3 is TGTGCCAGCAGTTACCGGGAGGGAATCGAGCAGTACTTC. It is translated as CASSYREGIEQYF.

The chain employs TRBV15 and TRBJ2-7; possible D gene TRBD1, 5 bases. This CDR3 contains 14 residues. Looked up from germline, CDR1 is LNHNV and CDR2 is YYDKDF (reference sequence). Trimming pared 4 bases from V and 4 bases from J, leaving 14 bases between. The CDR3 loop is CATSKAGKGYEQYF. The CDR3 DNA is TGTGCCACCAGCAAGGCAGGGAAGGGATACGAGCAGTACTTC. The full variable domain, in which reference TRBV15 and TRBJ2-7 provide the parts outside the CDR3, is DAMVIQNPRYQVTQFGKPVTLSCSQTLNHNVMYWYQQKSSQAPKLLFHYYDKDFNNEADTPDNFQSRRPNTSFCFLDIRSPGLGDTAMYLCATSKAGKGYEQYFGPGTRLTVT.

V and J are TRBV20-1 and TRBJ2-5; 7 bases map to TRBD2. The J segment lost 9 bases and the V segment lost 5 bases, leaving 3 bases of the junction unmatched. Germline CDR1 is DFQATT and CDR2 is SNEGSKA (reference sequence). The CDR3 extends over 10 amino acids. CDR3 in DNA: TGCAGTGCTCGGGGGAGGGCCCAGTACTTC. It is translated as CSARGRAQYF.

This clone is large by share. The gene calls are TRBV11-2 and TRBJ2-7; perhaps TRBD1 as D (6 bases). CDR3 length: 14 amino acids. Trimming stripped 4 bases from V and 3 bases from J, with 13 bases between. Germline CDR1 SGHAT, CDR2 FQNNGV. The DNA for the CDR3 is TGTGCCAGCAGCTCAGAAGGGGGAAGCTACGAGCAGTACTTC. Translating it yields CASSSEGGSYEQYF.

The V call is TRBV5-4, the J call TRBJ2-7; tentatively, D is TRBD2 (5 bases). CDR3 length: 15 amino acids. Germline-derived CDR1 and CDR2 are SGHNT and YYREEE (reference sequence). V gave up 3 bases and J gave up 0 bases, with 13 bases separating them. CDR3 region: CASSSGGSISYEQYF. The CDR3 DNA sequence: TGTGCCAGCAGCTCCGGCGGGTCTATCTCCTACGAGCAGTACTTC.

The genes are TRBV11-2 and TRBJ1-3; no firm D call. CDR3 length: 15 amino acids. Germline assignment: CDR1 SGHAT and CDR2 FQNNGV. Trimming took 4 bases from V and 0 from J, leaving 10 bases between them. CDR3 DNA sequence: TGTGCCAGCAGCTCGGACGGTAACTCTGGAAACACCATATATTTT. Translating gives CASSSDGNSGNTIYF.

A few counts support this clone. V and J are TRBV29-1 and TRBJ1-1, with D tentatively TRBD1 (5 bases). Germline assignment: CDR1 SQVTM and CDR2 ANQGSEA. The CDR3 runs to 12 residues. Trimming left V 6 bases short and J 1 base short, with 9 bases between. The CDR3 loop reads CSVLRGNTEAFF. CDR3 nucleotide sequence: TGCAGCGTGCTGAGGGGGAACACTGAAGCTTTCTTT.

The chain couples TRBV28 to TRBJ1-1, with D uncertain. Between the trimmed V and J ends, which lost 3 bases and 3 bases, there was a span of 8 bases. Germline CDR1 is MDHEN and CDR2 is SYDVKM. There are 13 residues in the CDR3. CDR3 in DNA: TGTGCCAGCAGTTTGGACGGGTACACTGAAGCTTTCTTT. This gives the protein CASSLDGYTEAFF.

The genes are TRBV10-2 and TRBJ2-1; 9 nucleotides match TRBD2. The germline CDR1 and CDR2 sequences are WSHSY and SAAADI. CDR3 length equals 17 residues. Losses at the gene ends were 10 bases for V and 7 bases for J; bases not matched to a gene: 20. CDR3 coding DNA: TGCGCCACCTGGGGGACTAGCAGCATGCAGGTCTTAAATGAGCAGTTCTTC. As protein: CATWGTSSMQVLNEQFF.

The chain couples TRBV10-1 to TRBJ2-1; D perhaps matches TRBD2 (6 bases). V was shortened by 5 bases and J by 4 bases, with 12 bases between the two germline ends. Germline V gene data show CDR1 as WNHNN and CDR2 as SYGVQD (reference sequence). CDR3 length: 14 amino acids. The CDR3 DNA reads as TGCGCCAGCAGTCGTAGCGGCGCATACAATGAGCAGTTCTTC. Its translation is CASSRSGAYNEQFF.

This chain uses TRBV5-1 with TRBJ1-1, with D possibly matching TRBD1 (5 bases). The CDR3 runs 14 residues. V was shortened by 4 bases and J by 5 bases, with 15 bases between the two germline ends. Germline assignment: CDR1 SGHRS and CDR2 YFSETQ. Written as DNA, the CDR3 is TGCGCCAGCAGCATAACAACGGGACGGACTGAAGCTTTCTTT. It yields the protein CASSITTGRTEAFF.

The V and J genes are TRBV11-3 and TRBJ1-5; 9 bases are shared with TRBD1. V lost 6 bases, J lost 6 bases, and 12 bases stayed unmatched. The CDR3 contains 16 residues. Germline V gives CDR1 SGHNT, CDR2 YENEEA. The CDR3, as DNA: TGTGCCAGCAGACGTGCACAGGGGGCGCGGCGTCAGCCCCAGCATTTT. Protein product: CASRRAQGARRQPQHF.